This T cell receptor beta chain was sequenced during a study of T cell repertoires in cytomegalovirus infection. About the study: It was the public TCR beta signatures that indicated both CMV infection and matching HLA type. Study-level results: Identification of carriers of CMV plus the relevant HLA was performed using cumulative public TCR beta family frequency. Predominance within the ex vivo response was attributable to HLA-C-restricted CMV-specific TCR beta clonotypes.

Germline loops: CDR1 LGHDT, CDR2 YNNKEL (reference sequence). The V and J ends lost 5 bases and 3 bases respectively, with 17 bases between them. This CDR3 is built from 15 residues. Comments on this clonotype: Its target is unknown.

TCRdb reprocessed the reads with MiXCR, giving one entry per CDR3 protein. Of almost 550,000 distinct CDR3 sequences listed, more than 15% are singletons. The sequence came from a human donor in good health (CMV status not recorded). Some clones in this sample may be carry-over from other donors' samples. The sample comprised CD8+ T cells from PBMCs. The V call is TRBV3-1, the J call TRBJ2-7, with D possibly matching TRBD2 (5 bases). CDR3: CASSIGLKLIYEQYF. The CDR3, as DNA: TGTGCCAGCAGCATAGGACTTAAACTCATCTACGAGCAGTACTTC.